This T cell receptor (beta chain) came from a study of spatial heterogeneity in lung cancer. TCRdb re-analysed the 5' RACE reads in MiXCR, keeping a single row per CDR3 protein. The sample includes 40,000 or so distinct CDR3 sequences, less than 5.5% seen only once; the top ten take 25%. This clonotype was picked up a small number of times. Time point specified: sample taken at primary tumor resection. Unsorted tumor, nontumor lung tissue or cryopreserved PBMC supplied the whole RNA. The CDR3 extends over 12 amino acids. Germline CDR1 LGHDT, CDR2 YNNKEL (reference sequence). V was trimmed by 6 bases and J by 8 bases, leaving 11 bases between them.

The chain recombines TRBV3-1 with TRBJ2-1; possible D gene TRBD1, 5 bases. The origin of this receptor is a female donor with early-stage non-small cell lung cancer. The source material was PBMCs, sampled at surgery. The DNA for the CDR3 is TGTGCCAGCAGAGACGTCAGGGATGAGCAGTTCTTC. This encodes CASRDVRDEQFF.